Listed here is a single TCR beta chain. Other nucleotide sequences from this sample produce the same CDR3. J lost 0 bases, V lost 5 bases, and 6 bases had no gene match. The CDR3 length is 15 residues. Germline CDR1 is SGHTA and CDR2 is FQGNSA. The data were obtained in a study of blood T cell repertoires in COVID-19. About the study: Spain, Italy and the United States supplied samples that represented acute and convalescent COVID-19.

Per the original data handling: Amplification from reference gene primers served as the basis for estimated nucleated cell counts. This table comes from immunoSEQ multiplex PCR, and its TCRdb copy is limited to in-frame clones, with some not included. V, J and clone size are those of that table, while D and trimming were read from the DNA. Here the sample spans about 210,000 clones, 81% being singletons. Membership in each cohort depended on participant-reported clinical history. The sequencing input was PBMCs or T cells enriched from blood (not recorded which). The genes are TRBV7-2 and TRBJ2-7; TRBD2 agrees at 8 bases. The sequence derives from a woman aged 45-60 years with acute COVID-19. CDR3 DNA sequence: TGTGCCAGCAGCCCCCAGAGCGGGAGCTCCTACGAGCAGTACTTC. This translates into CASSPQSGSSYEQYF.